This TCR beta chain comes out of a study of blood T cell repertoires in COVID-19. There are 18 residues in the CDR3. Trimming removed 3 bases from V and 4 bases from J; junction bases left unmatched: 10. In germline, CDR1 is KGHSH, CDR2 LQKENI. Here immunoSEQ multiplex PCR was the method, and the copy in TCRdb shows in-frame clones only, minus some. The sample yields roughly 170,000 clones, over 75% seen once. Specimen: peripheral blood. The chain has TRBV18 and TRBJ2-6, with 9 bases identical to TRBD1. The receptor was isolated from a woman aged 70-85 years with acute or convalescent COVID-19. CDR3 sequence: CASSPSPGQGAGANVLTF. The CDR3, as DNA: TGTGCCAGCTCACCGTCTCCGGGACAGGGTGCCGGGGCCAACGTCCTGACTTTC.